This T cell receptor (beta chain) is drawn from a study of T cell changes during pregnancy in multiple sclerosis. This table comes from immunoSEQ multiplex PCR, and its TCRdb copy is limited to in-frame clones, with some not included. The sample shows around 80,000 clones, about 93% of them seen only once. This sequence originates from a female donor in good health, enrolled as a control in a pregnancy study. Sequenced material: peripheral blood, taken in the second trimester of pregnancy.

CDR3 sequence: CASSLGSGGFYEQYF. The DNA for the CDR3 is TGTGCCAGCAGCTTAGGTAGCGGGGGATTCTACGAGCAGTACTTC. The rearrangement joins TRBV7-2 to TRBJ2-7; 9 bases align to TRBD2. Germline V gene sequence: CDR1 SGHTA, CDR2 FQGNSA. The J segment lost 3 bases and the V segment lost 1 base, leaving 4 bases of the junction unmatched. The CDR3 covers 15 residues.